The rows below give T cell receptor beta chains drawn from one sample of a study of shared clonotypes between healthy human individuals. Clones were read by immunoSEQ multiplex PCR, and TCRdb kept only the in-frame ones, dropping some. The sample has approximately 1.5 million clones; just under 99% are singletons. Sequences were obtained from naive CD4+ T cells sorted from blood. These receptors all come from a man under 40 in good health. CDR3s include the opening cysteine and the closing phenylalanine or tryptophan. A D gene is named only where the DNA matches it firmly. Some rows have no size entry. The others give once, few or many, or a class for an expanded clone.

TRBJ2-2 TRBV5-4 NA NA TGTGCCAGCAGCCGGAGCGGAGGAAACACCGGGGAGCTGTTTTTT CASSRSGGNTGELFF
TRBJ2-2 TRBV27 NA NA TGTGCCAGCAGTTTTTTTGGACAGTTGAACACCGGGGAGCTGTTTTTT CASSFFGQLNTGELFF
TRBJ2-3 TRBV7-6 NA TRBD2 TGTGCCAGCAGCTCAAGTACTAGCGGGAGGGCCATAGTTAGCACAGATACGCAGTATTTT CASSSSTSGRAIVSTDTQYF
TRBJ2-5 TRBV28 NA NA TGTGCCAGCACAGCACAAGAGACCCAGTACTTC CASTAQETQYF
TRBJ1-1 TRBV9 NA NA TGTGCCAGCAGCGTGGGACCCGAACCTTACCGGGGAGGGGCTTTCTTT CASSVGPEPYRGGAFF
TRBJ1-1 TRBV5-1 NA NA TGCGCCAGCAGCTTGCAGGAAACTAGGGGCGGCACTGAAGCTTTCTTT CASSLQETRGGTEAFF
TRBJ1-1 TRBV5-1 NA NA TGCGCCAGCAGCTTGGAACCCCTCCGCATGAACACTGAAGCTTTCTTT CASSLEPLRMNTEAFF
TRBJ2-2 TRBV2 NA NA TGTGCCAGCAGTGTGAACCCCTCCGGGGAGCTGTTTTTT CASSVNPSGELFF
TRBJ1-2 TRBV6-1 NA NA TGTGCCAGCAGTGAAGGGGTTAACTATGGCTACACCTTC CASSEGVNYGYTF
TRBJ2-1 TRBV5-5 NA TRBD2 TGTGCCAGCAGCTTGGCCGTGGTAGCGGGAGATGAGCAGTTCTTC CASSLAVVAGDEQFF
TRBJ1-2 TRBV2 NA NA TGTGCCAGCAGTCCGAGCCTATTCTTTGGGTACACCTTC CASSPSLFFGYTF
TRBJ2-2 TRBV11-3 NA NA TGTGCCAGCAGCCCCGCGGGACCTCTGAACACCGGGGAGCTGTTTTTT CASSPAGPLNTGELFF
TRBJ2-2 TRBV10-3 NA NA TGTGCCATCAGTGGATCCTCACTCCCTTCAGGGGATCCCGGGGAGCTGTTTTTT CAISGSSLPSGDPGELFF
TRBJ2-2 TRBV2 NA NA TGTGCCAGCAACGGTGCGGCTTGGGACACCGGGGAGCTGTTTTTT CASNGAAWDTGELFF
TRBJ2-1 TRBV4-1 NA NA TGCGCCAGCAGCCGAATAGCCGGACACGAATTTAGCTCCTACAATGAGCAGTTCTTC CASSRIAGHEFSSYNEQFF
TRBJ1-5 TRBV19 NA TRBD1 TGTGCCAGTATTCCAGGGGGTCGGAGCAATCAGCCCCAGCATTTT CASIPGGRSNQPQHF
TRBJ1-2 TRBV7-9 NA NA TGTGCCAGCAGCTTATTGGGGGGTCGTTCGGGCCATGGCTACACCTTC CASSLLGGRSGHGYTF
TRBJ2-7 TRBV27 NA NA TGTGCCAGCAGTCGTGTACCTAGCGAACTGATCTACGAGCAGTACTTC CASSRVPSELIYEQYF
TRBJ2-7 TRBV7-9 NA NA TGTGCCAGCAGACCCCAAGTCCAAGGGGATCCCCTCCAGCAGTACTTC CASRPQVQGDPLQQYF
TRBJ2-7 TRBV18 NA TRBD2 TGTGCCAGCTCACCCCTTGGGACTAGCGGGAGTACGGTCCACGAGCAGTACTTC CASSPLGTSGSTVHEQYF
TRBJ2-1 TRBV5-4 NA NA TGTGCCAGCAGCTTGGCGGGGGACCAATACGACAATGAGCAGTTCTTC CASSLAGDQYDNEQFF
TRBJ1-5 TRBV4-1 once TRBD1 TGCGCCAGCAGCCAATTCGACAGGGACAATCAGCCCCAGCATTTT CASSQFDRDNQPQHF
TRBJ2-4 TRBV5-4 NA TRBD1 TGTGCCAGCAGCTTTAGGGACAGCAAAAACATTCAGTACTTC CASSFRDSKNIQYF
TRBJ1-2 TRBV2 NA TRBD1 TGTGCCAGCTCCGGGACAGCCTCCTATGGCTACACCTTC CASSGTASYGYTF
TRBJ2-5 TRBV10-2 NA NA TGCGCCAGCAAGGATACAGGGCGGCTAGAGGAGACCCAGTACTTC CASKDTGRLEETQYF
TRBJ2-5 TRBV7-8 NA TRBD2 TGTGCCAGCAGGACTAGCGGGAGTGGAGAGACCCAGTACTTC CASRTSGSGETQYF
TRBJ1-3 TRBV5-1 NA NA TGCGCCAGCAGCTTGGATTCGGGGCACATCTCGTATTTT CASSLDSGHISYF
TRBJ2-1 TRBV29-1 NA TRBD2 TGCAGCGTTCCTACTAGCGGGAGGGTGACCAGCTCCTACAATGAGCAGTTCTTC CSVPTSGRVTSSYNEQFF
TRBJ1-5 TRBV5-4 NA NA TGTGCCAGCAGCTCGGGGGGCTCCGATCAGCCCCAGCATTTT CASSSGGSDQPQHF
TRBJ2-7 TRBV5-1 NA NA TGCGCCAGCAGCTCCGCGGGGGAGCAGTACTTC CASSSAGEQYF
TRBJ1-2 TRBV7-2 NA NA TGTGCCAGCAGCTTCCCACGGCTTCACTATGGCTACACCTTC CASSFPRLHYGYTF
TRBJ2-2 TRBV9 NA NA TGTGCCAGCACGAGGAACACCGGGGAGCTGTTTTTT CASTRNTGELFF
TRBJ2-7 TRBV6-1 NA TRBD2 TGTGCCAGCAGTGAGTTTACTAGCGGGATGAATTACGAGCAGTACTTC CASSEFTSGMNYEQYF
TRBJ2-1 TRBV6-1 NA TRBD2 TGTGCCAGCAGTGAAGCAGCGGGAGACTACAATGAGCAGTTCTTC CASSEAAGDYNEQFF
TRBJ1-1 TRBV5-1 NA NA TGCGCCAGCAGCTCGGGACCGACGAACACTGAAGCTTTCTTT CASSSGPTNTEAFF
TRBJ2-4 TRBV30 NA NA TGTGCCTGGAGTGTAGGGGATGCGAACATTCAGTACTTC CAWSVGDANIQYF
TRBJ2-2 TRBV28 NA TRBD1 TGTGCCAGCAGTACCCGGACAGGCAAGACGAACACCGGGGAGCTGTTTTTT CASSTRTGKTNTGELFF
TRBJ2-5 TRBV9 NA NA TGTGCCAGCAGCGGCGCTCCACAAGAGACCCAGTACTTC CASSGAPQETQYF
TRBJ1-1 TRBV28 once NA TGTGCCAGCAGTTTAGCCGGACTGGGAAGGGACACTGAAGCTTTCTTT CASSLAGLGRDTEAFF
TRBJ1-2 TRBV18 NA NA TGTGCCAGCTCACCCCCCGGGACGGACGCCATCTATGGCTACACCTTC CASSPPGTDAIYGYTF
TRBJ2-5 TRBV2 NA TRBD1 TGTGCCAGCAGGGACAGGGGGCGAGAGACCCAGTACTTC CASRDRGRETQYF
TRBJ2-7 TRBV11-2 NA NA TGTGCCAGCAGCCGTGGGACTTTGTACGAGCAGTACTTC CASSRGTLYEQYF
TRBJ2-3 TRBV6-5 NA NA TGTGCCAGCAGTTACGACAGCACAGATACGCAGTATTTT CASSYDSTDTQYF
TRBJ2-2 TRBV7-7 NA TRBD2 TGTGCTAGCAGCTTAGGATTAGCGGGAGGATTTACCGGGGAGCTGTTTTTT CASSLGLAGGFTGELFF
TRBJ2-1 TRBV29-1 NA TRBD1 TGCAGCGTTGGGACAGGGGCCACCTACAATGAGCAGTTCTTC CSVGTGATYNEQFF
TRBJ2-7 TRBV18 NA TRBD2 TGTGCCAGCTCAGGACTAGCGGGAGAGGCTTACGAGCAGTACTTC CASSGLAGEAYEQYF
TRBJ2-5 TRBV14 NA TRBD1 TGTGCCAGCAGCCAAGATAGTTGGGGGACAGGGGGCGAGGAGACCCAGTACTTC CASSQDSWGTGGEETQYF
TRBJ2-1 TRBV7-9 once TRBD2 TGTGCCAGCAGCTTTTCCCCGACTAGCGGGATAACGGGCAATGAGCAGTTCTTC CASSFSPTSGITGNEQFF
TRBJ1-1 TRBV2 NA NA TGTGCCAGCAGAGGCTTCAGGGGCCCTGAAGCTTTCTTT CASRGFRGPEAFF
TRBJ2-7 TRBV5-1 once TRBD1 TGCGCCAGCAGCTTAGGGACAGGGTTTTATTACGAGCAGTACTTC CASSLGTGFYYEQYF
TRBJ2-3 TRBV13 NA NA TGTGCCAGCAGCCTAAGGAGGGCCATCACAGATACGCAGTATTTT CASSLRRAITDTQYF
TRBJ2-3 TRBV18 NA TRBD2 TGTGCCAGCTCACCAGTCCAGCGGGAGGCTTCAGATACGCAGTATTTT CASSPVQREASDTQYF
TRBJ2-7 TRBV25-1 NA TRBD1 TGTGCCAGCAGTGAATGGGCAGGGGGCTACGAGCAGTACTTC CASSEWAGGYEQYF
TRBJ2-3 TRBV13 NA TRBD1 TGTGCCAGCAGCTTACGCCTCAGAATATTCGACAGGGGCCCCCTAGATACGCAGTATTTT CASSLRLRIFDRGPLDTQYF
TRBJ2-7 TRBV28 NA TRBD2 TGTGCCAGCAGCCCGCCGGCGGGAGTAGGCGAGCAGTACTTC CASSPPAGVGEQYF